Included here is one TCR beta chain sequence, with context. What it recognizes is unknown. This sample was taken from a study of T cell repertoires in cytomegalovirus infection. In the study overall: HLA-B-restricted CMV epitopes that are well studied, plus recently identified HLA-C-restricted ones, were used by the study. Matching HLA type and CMV infection were both indicated by public TCR beta signatures.

TCRdb re-analysed the reads in MiXCR, keeping a single row per CDR3 protein. In the table there are about 700,000 distinct CDR3 sequences, 30% to 40% of which are singletons. From germline, CDR1 is DFQATT and CDR2 SNEGSKA (reference sequence). The CDR3 is made up of 15 amino acids. The V segment lost 6 bases and the J segment 0 bases; nucleotides outside the gene matches: 8. This specimen was cultured PBMCs, taken from culture after CMV antigen stimulation. The TCR was taken from a human donor in good health (CMV status not recorded). Some clones in this sample may be carry-over from other donors' samples. This rearrangement joins TRBV20-1 to TRBJ2-7, with 10 nucleotides matching TRBD2. The CDR3 here is CSAIPGTSDSYEQYF. The CDR3 nucleotides are TGCAGTGCAATCCCCGGGACTAGCGACTCCTACGAGCAGTACTTC.